The text below deals with one T cell receptor beta chain. The source of the sample is a study of blood T cell repertoires in COVID-19. Study summary: T cells, B-cell-depleted T cells, or PBMCs provided the cDNA or gDNA that served as material.

Using immunoSEQ multiplex PCR, the repertoire was profiled, and TCRdb retains in-frame clones only, with some absent. The top ten clones hold about 1.7% of a sample with roughly 290,000 clones, around 90% of them seen once. Sequences were obtained from PBMCs or T cells enriched from blood (not recorded which). This clonotype originated in a woman under 30 with acute COVID-19.

The CDR3, as DNA: TGTGCCAGACTAATGGGGACAGGGAAAAATAATTCACCCCTCCACTTT. Its translation is CARLMGTGKNNSPLHF. The chain links TRBV2 to TRBJ1-6; TRBD1 aligns across 9 bases. The germline gives CDR1 SNHLY, CDR2 FYNNEI. The CDR3 is made up of 16 amino acids. J lost 5 bases, V lost 9 bases, and 11 bases had no gene match.